The next 22 T cell receptor beta chains were all read from a single sample in a study of metastatic and nonmetastatic thyroid tumors. There were no patients who had received any treatment before thyroid surgery. TCRdb re-analyzed the PCR reads using MiXCR. The sample records tens of thousands of clones, roughly 12% being singletons. Input material: blood. These receptors were collected from a female donor with papillary thyroid cancer or a benign thyroid nodule (not recorded which). Some clones in this sample may be carry-over from other donors' samples.

This clone has only a few counts. Relative to the germline gene, one junction end is altered; a read error may explain this. The V gene is TRBV28, the J gene TRBJ1-2; no definite D call. This CDR3 has 13 residues. Germline V gives CDR1 MDHEN, CDR2 SYDVKM. DNA of the CDR3: TGTGCCAGCAGACAACAGCGGACCTATGGCTGCACCTTC. Protein product: CASRQQRTYGCTF.

This clone was counted ten times or more. V and J are TRBV5-4 and TRBJ1-4; D is perhaps TRBD1 (6 bases). Germline-derived CDR1 and CDR2 are SGHNT and YYREEE (reference sequence). V was clipped by 4 bases and J by 6 bases, with 16 bases between them. There are 15 residues in the CDR3. This chain's CDR3 is CASSEEGGSDEKLFF. CDR3 in DNA: TGTGCCAGCAGCGAGGAGGGGGGCTCCGATGAAAAACTGTTTTTT.

This clone was counted many times. A much bigger clone sits one base away, suggesting this may be a read error. The chain combines TRBV12-3 or TRBV12-4 with TRBJ1-3; 7 nucleotides align to TRBD1. There are 18 residues in the CDR3. The CDR3 region has the DNA TGTGCCAGCAGCCCCCGAATGACAGGGACATACTCTGGAAACACCACATATTTT. This translates into CASSPRMTGTYSGNTTYF.

This chain uses TRBV29-1 with TRBJ2-5, with 8 bases identical to TRBD2. In germline, CDR1 is SQVTM, CDR2 ANQGSEA. The CDR3 is made up of 13 amino acids. V shed 7 bases and J 5 bases; nucleotides not matched to a gene: 9. The CDR3 bases are TGCAGCGGCCGGGCGGGGGGCGTCGAGACCCAGTACTTC. Translated: CSGRAGGVETQYF.

This clone was found many times. The chain links TRBV15 to TRBJ2-2; tentatively, D is TRBD1 or TRBD2 (5 bases each). Trimming removed 2 bases at V and 1 base at J, with 14 bases between. CDR3 length equals 17 residues. Germline CDR1 LNHNV, CDR2 YYDKDF (reference sequence). The CDR3 region has the DNA TGTGCCACCAGCAGACGTTCCGGGACGGAGAACACCGGGGAGCTGTTTTTT. Its translation is CATSRRSGTENTGELFF.

Many counts were recorded for this clone. V usage is TRBV3-1 and J usage is TRBJ2-7, with D perhaps given as TRBD1 or TRBD2 (7 bases each). The V and J ends lost 5 bases and 5 bases respectively, with 16 bases between them. Germline values: CDR1 LGHDT, CDR2 YNNKEL (reference sequence). The CDR3 is 14 residues long. In DNA form, the CDR3 reads TGTGCCAGCAGCAGGGACTATAGGGGGCACGAGCAGTACTTC. It encodes CASSRDYRGHEQYF.

The table lists this clone with many counts. The sample has other DNA sequences that encode this CDR3 too. The chain combines TRBV12-3 or TRBV12-4 with TRBJ1-6; TRBD1 might be the D (6 bases). Trimming cost V 5 bases and J 5 bases, with 10 bases left between them. The CDR3 has 14 amino acids. CDR3 sequence (DNA): TGTGCCAGCAGTCTAACAGGGAATAATTCACCCCTCCACTTT. Protein product: CASSLTGNNSPLHF.

The table lists this clone with many counts. The chain is built from TRBV7-9 and TRBJ2-1; no firm D call. This CDR3 is 13 amino acids long. Germline CDR1 reads SEHNR; CDR2 reads FQNEAQ (reference sequence). Trimming stripped 4 bases from V and 4 bases from J, with 8 bases between. This chain's CDR3 is CASSSNSYNEQFF. CDR3 sequence (DNA): TGTGCCAGCAGCTCTAACAGTTACAATGAGCAGTTCTTC.

As concerns this clone: Since a much larger clone is just one base distant, this may be a read error. This chain uses TRBV9 with TRBJ2-7; 7 bases map to TRBD1. Germline-derived CDR1 and CDR2 are SGDLS and YYNGEE. CDR3 length: 14 amino acids. V shed 4 bases, J shed 2 bases, and the junction held 6 bases outside the gene matches. The DNA for the CDR3 is TGTGCCAGCAGCAGACAGGGTTTCGCCTACGAGCAGTACTTC. The encoded protein is CASSRQGFAYEQYF.

This clone was detected many times. The chain recombines TRBV24-1 with TRBJ2-2; tentative D call: TRBD1 (6 bases). The CDR3 covers 14 residues. The V and J ends lost 6 bases and 6 bases respectively, with 13 bases between them. Germline-derived CDR1 and CDR2 are KGHDR and SFDVKD. For the CDR3, the DNA is TGTGCCACCAGTAACCGACCAGGGGCCGGGGAGCTGTTTTTT. Amino acids: CATSNRPGAGELFF.

This clone showed up many times. The rearrangement links TRBV30 to TRBJ2-7; TRBD1 might be the D (5 bases). V shed 2 bases and J shed 7 bases, with 12 bases lying between them. The CDR3 is 12 amino acids. CDR1 and CDR2 from the germline V gene are GTSNPN and SVGIG (reference sequence). As DNA, the CDR3 is TGTGCCTGGAGTCAACAGGCTTGGGAGCAGTACTTC. This encodes CAWSQQAWEQYF.

This clone was seen ten or more times. Here the CDR3 DNA reads TGTGCCAGCAGACCCCCGGGGCTAGCGGGAGGCTACAATGAGCAGTTCTTC. Translated, it gives CASRPPGLAGGYNEQFF. This rearrangement joins TRBV12-3 or TRBV12-4 to TRBJ2-1, with 11 bases fitting TRBD2. The CDR3 has 17 residues. The junction had 10 bases not matched to a gene; V was cut back by 6 bases and J by 3 bases.

This clone was seen at least ten times. DNA of the CDR3: TGTGCCAGCTCACCCGGACTGTACAATGAGCAGTTCTTC. Translating gives CASSPGLYNEQFF. This chain joins TRBV18 and TRBJ2-1, with D tentatively TRBD2 (5 bases). Germline loops: CDR1 KGHSH, CDR2 LQKENI. The CDR3 contains 13 residues. The V and J ends lost 3 bases and 4 bases respectively, with 7 bases between them.

The sample holds many counts of this clone. This same CDR3 is encoded by further DNA sequences in the sample. The chain employs TRBV28 and TRBJ2-3, with 11 bases aligning to TRBD2. Trimming at V came to 4 bases and at J to 5 bases, leaving 14 bases not matched to a gene. This CDR3 comprises 18 residues. Germline loops: CDR1 MDHEN, CDR2 SYDVKM. The chain's CDR3 is CASSSVSVAGGPGDTQYF. CDR3 DNA: TGTGCCAGCAGTTCTGTTAGCGTAGCGGGAGGGCCGGGAGATACGCAGTATTTT.

This clone appeared a few times. V usage is TRBV6-6 and J usage is TRBJ2-7; no definite D call. V dropped 0 bases and J dropped 3 bases, with 12 bases sitting between them. This CDR3 has 15 residues. The V gene's germline CDR1 is MNHNY and CDR2 SVGAGI (reference sequence). The CDR3: CASSYSVPADYEQYF. CDR3 in DNA: TGTGCCAGCAGTTACTCGGTCCCCGCCGACTACGAGCAGTACTTC.

The sample holds many counts of this clone. The chain combines TRBV7-2 with TRBJ2-7; D ambiguous. V was clipped by 6 bases and J by 0 bases, with 9 bases between them. Per the germline V gene, CDR1 is SGHTA and CDR2 is FQGNSA. The CDR3 is 13 residues long. The DNA of the CDR3 is TGTGCCAGCAGTTATGCCAGCTCCTACGAGCAGTACTTC. As protein: CASSYASSYEQYF.

This chain uses TRBV30 with TRBJ1-2; 7 bases agree with TRBD1. This CDR3 comprises 12 residues. Germline assignment: CDR1 GTSNPN and CDR2 SVGIG (reference sequence). The CDR3 DNA sequence: TGTGAATATTCAGGGGGAGACTATGGCTACACCTTC. It encodes CEYSGGDYGYTF.

With regard to this clone: The junction departs from the called germline gene at one end, perhaps through a read error. Other DNA sequences in this sample translate to the same CDR3. The CDR3 DNA is TGTGCCAGCTCAACTGGCGACGGTTTTGTATATGGATACACCTTC. It yields the protein CASSTGDGFVYGYTF. The genes are TRBV28 and TRBJ1-2; D is unclear. The CDR3 runs to 15 residues. CDR1 and CDR2 (germline): MDHEN, SYDVKM.

Many counts were recorded for this clone. The gene calls are TRBV18 and TRBJ1-1; 7 nucleotides agree with TRBD1. Germline trimming cut 4 bases from V and 5 bases from J; bases unmatched to any gene: 13. This CDR3 spans 16 amino acids. Germline values: CDR1 KGHSH, CDR2 LQKENI. CDR3 sequence (DNA): TGTGCCAGCTCACATCAGGAGACAGGGAGGGGGACTGAAGCTTTCTTT. Its protein is CASSHQETGRGTEAFF.

This clone was seen at least ten times. V is TRBV27 and J is TRBJ2-3; 7 bases line up with TRBD1. CDR1 is MNHEY, CDR2 SMNVEV, per germline (reference sequence). The ends lost 5 bases at V and 4 bases at J; junction bases unmatched: 15. This CDR3 is built from 17 residues. CDR3 amino acids: CASSRAGTVLFADTQYF. The CDR3 DNA sequence: TGTGCCAGCAGTCGCGCCGGGACAGTATTATTCGCAGATACGCAGTATTTT.

Ten or more counts support this clone. This may stem from a read error, because a much larger clone lies one nucleotide away. This specimen includes other DNA sequences encoding the same CDR3. The genes are TRBV15 and TRBJ2-3; D is uncertain. The V end was cut by 1 base, the J end by 6 bases, with 8 bases between. Germline CDR1 is LNHNV and CDR2 is YYDKDF (reference sequence). This CDR3 spans 13 amino acids. For the CDR3, the DNA is TGTGCCACCAGCAGAGCGGCCTTGGATACGCAGTATTTT. Translated: CATSRAALDTQYF.

The table lists this clone with many counts. This chain joins TRBV19 and TRBJ2-2; tentatively, D is TRBD2 (6 bases). The CDR3 has 17 amino acids. Per germline, CDR1 LNHDA and CDR2 SQIVND (reference sequence). Trimming cost V 5 bases and J 2 bases, with 18 bases left between them. The CDR3 DNA reads as TGTGCCAGTAGTCCCCTCGGTTTAGCGGCTAACACCGGGGAGCTGTTTTTT. Translation: CASSPLGLAANTGELFF.